A selection of T cell receptor beta chains follows, all from one sample in a study of shared clonotypes between healthy human individuals. Here immunoSEQ multiplex PCR was the method, and the copy in TCRdb shows in-frame clones only, minus some. Found here are around 500,000 clones, around 79% of them singletons; the top ten hold less than 15%. The specimen sequenced was PBMCs. Receptors were obtained from a woman in her forties in good health. Some clones in this sample may be carry-over from other donors' samples. The CDR3 runs from the conserved cysteine through the conserved F or W.

V	J	CDR3
TRBV5-1	TRBJ2-3	CASSAPGPTDTQYF
TRBV6-5	TRBJ1-1	CATSWGENTEAFF
TRBV10-2	TRBJ1-1	CASSESNRGKENTEAFF
TRBV29-1	TRBJ2-1	CSVERTGGYNEQFF
TRBV5-4	TRBJ2-7	CASSSSGTSGRYEQYF
TRBV11-3	TRBJ2-1	CASSARTGDNEQFF
TRBV18	TRBJ2-3	CASSPTLAASTDTQYF
TRBV2	TRBJ2-2	CASSVSRTGELFF
TRBV5-6	TRBJ2-1	CASTRTSAYNEQFF
TRBV7-2	TRBJ1-2	CASSSPPVDYGYTF
TRBV5-5	TRBJ2-4	CASSLGQGGRYIQYF
TRBV5-1	TRBJ2-7	CASSFRTSGRTPYEQYF
TRBV11-2	TRBJ1-1	CASSLVPQTTEAFF
TRBV28	TRBJ1-3	CASSLTVGAGATSGNTIYF
TRBV5-6	TRBJ2-6	CASSKRGTGANVLTF
TRBV11-1	TRBJ2-5	CASSLGETQYF
TRBV27	TRBJ2-7	CASSLSARVEEYF
TRBV5-8	TRBJ1-1	CASSPGTVVLNTEAFF
TRBV14	TRBJ1-2	CASSQEWNYGYTF
TRBV11-3	TRBJ2-5	CASSKQGAVETQYF
TRBV6-5	TRBJ1-2	CASRGTGENGYTF
TRBV18	TRBJ2-7	CAGGQNIYEQYF
TRBV7-9	TRBJ2-1	CARSDVRGYNEQFF
TRBV19	TRBJ2-1	CASSLLENEQFF
TRBV11-2	TRBJ2-1	CASSQGTSGLNEQFF
TRBV5-4	TRBJ2-6	CASSSRGGGALPGANVLTF
TRBV6-4	TRBJ2-2	CASSDSTGVTGELFF
TRBV7-9	TRBJ2-7	CASSLANKATGESYEQYF
TRBV5-1	TRBJ1-1	CASSRRAGTFDTEAFF
TRBV11-3	TRBJ1-1	CASSPLPVMNTEAFF
TRBV28	TRBJ1-1	CASSWTAGNTEAFF
TRBV28	TRBJ2-7	CASSLLGADEQYF
TRBV6-4	TRBJ1-5	CAGQTGPGLGQPQHF
TRBV29-1	TRBJ2-7	CSVGPGGNEQYF
TRBV7-3	TRBJ2-5	CASSSSLGETQYF
TRBV28	TRBJ1-2	CASSPRVYGYTF
TRBV18	TRBJ1-2	CASSPLREGSAGYTF
TRBV5-5	TRBJ2-5	CASSLDLGGETQYF
TRBV7-3	TRBJ2-7	CASSLTRGSSYEQYF
TRBV6-1	TRBJ1-2	CASSEGAYRGNYGYTF
TRBV30	TRBJ2-7	CAWSRTLLTYEQYF
TRBV7-6	TRBJ2-2	CASSHSGGPTGELFF
TRBV28	TRBJ1-4	CASRGRGAGRDEKLFF
TRBV2	TRBJ2-3	CASSTGDTQYF
TRBV7-2	TRBJ2-5	CASSLNRLETQYF
TRBV7-2	TRBJ2-3	CASSLDGNTDTQYF
TRBV30	TRBJ2-1	CAWQDTSSDNEQFF
TRBV5-1	TRBJ2-2	CASTGPTNTGELFF
TRBV5-1	TRBJ2-1	CASSSGQTIYNEQFF
TRBV5-1	TRBJ2-7	CASSLGRVAWSSYEQYF
TRBV6-1	TRBJ1-2	CASTWDRQYYGYTF
TRBV6-1	TRBJ2-7	CASSGTGPYEQYF
TRBV6-5	TRBJ2-7	CASSSWRSWEQYF
TRBV7-9	-	CASSLADSVHEQYF
TRBV11-2	TRBJ1-1	CASSLRGALGNTEAFF
TRBV10-2	TRBJ1-4	CASMRWDRRDEKLFF
TRBV7-7	TRBJ2-5	CASSPAGDQETQYF
TRBV4-1	TRBJ2-1	CASRRGAGFYNEQFF